The 25 T cell receptor beta chains given below trace back to one sample, sequenced in a study of PD-L1 blockade in urothelial cancer. TCRdb's copy holds only in-frame clones and misses some; the assay was immunoSEQ multiplex PCR. The sample lists around 100,000 clones, 75% to 95% seen once, with approximately 3.5% in the top ten. Indicated time point: peripheral blood 6 weeks after treatment start. The sequencing used PBMCs, collected around atezolizumab (anti-PD-L1) treatment. These receptors were obtained from a man aged 60 to 75 with urothelial cancer.

The chain employs TRBV7-3 and TRBJ2-3, with D tentatively TRBD1 (5 bases). Trimming stripped 1 base from V and 6 bases from J, with 5 bases between. The CDR3 consists of 12 residues. Germline assignment: CDR1 SGHTA and CDR2 FQGTGA. CDR3 DNA: TGTGCCAGCAGCTTAAAGGGGGATACGCAGTATTTT. Its translation is CASSLKGDTQYF.

This chain links TRBV5-1 with TRBJ2-7, with D perhaps TRBD1 (5 bases). Trimming removed 1 base from V and 2 bases from J, with 19 bases in between. Germline CDR1 reads SGHRS; CDR2 reads YFSETQ. This CDR3 region has 17 residues. Here the CDR3 reads CASSLFFGPDKAYEQYF. CDR3 nucleotides: TGCGCCAGCAGCTTGTTTTTCGGCCCGGACAAGGCCTACGAGCAGTACTTC.

The chain links TRBV5-6 to TRBJ2-5; TRBD1 matches at 7 bases. CDR1 and CDR2 from the germline V gene are SGHDT and YYEEEE. The CDR3 sequence is 14 residues long. The V segment lost 4 bases and the J segment 3 bases; nucleotides outside the gene matches: 6. In nucleotides, the CDR3 is TGTGCCAGCAGCCCAAAGACAGGGAAAGAGACCCAGTACTTC. Protein product: CASSPKTGKETQYF.

This clone has a single count. The J gene is TRBJ2-5, the V gene TRBV7-2, with 12 bases fitting TRBD2. This CDR3 is 16 amino acids long. CDR1 and CDR2 (germline): SGHTA, FQGNSA. V shed 2 bases, J shed 2 bases, and the junction held 3 bases outside the gene matches. CDR3 bases: TGTGCCAGCAGCTTATCGACTAGCGGGGGACAAGAGACCCAGTACTTC. This codes for CASSLSTSGGQETQYF.

This rearrangement joins TRBV9 to TRBJ1-1; the match to TRBD1 covers 9 bases. Looked up from germline, CDR1 is SGDLS and CDR2 is YYNGEE. Unmatched junction bases numbered 2, after V lost 0 bases and J lost 2 bases. This CDR3 region has 15 residues. CDR3 residues: CASSVDTGGNTEAFF. DNA for the CDR3: TGTGCCAGCAGCGTAGACACAGGGGGCAACACTGAAGCTTTCTTT.

CDR3: CASRSQTAGLETQYF. CDR3 DNA sequence: TGTGCCAGCAGGAGCCAGACAGCGGGACTCGAGACCCAGTACTTC. The chain uses TRBV6-1 and TRBJ2-5, with TRBD2 identical over 7 bases. CDR3 length: 15 residues. Trimming took 6 bases from V and 5 from J; bases not matched to a gene: 12. Germline CDR1 MNHNS, CDR2 SASEGT.

The chain is built from TRBV11-2 and TRBJ2-7, with a possible D match to TRBD1 (6 bases). This CDR3 contains 13 residues. V lost 1 base to trimming and J lost 3 bases, with 7 bases between them. Looked up from germline, CDR1 is SGHAT and CDR2 is FQNNGV. The CDR3 region is CASSLGDNYEQYF. CDR3 in DNA: TGTGCCAGCAGCTTAGGGGACAACTACGAGCAGTACTTC.

The J gene is TRBJ1-6, the V gene TRBV4-3, with a weak D call TRBD1 (6 bases). Germline V gives CDR1 LGHNA, CDR2 YSLEER. There are 16 residues in the CDR3. With 0 bases removed from V and 9 bases from J, the gap between germline ends came to 15 bases. The chain's CDR3 is CASSQESTGLGSPLHF. In DNA, the CDR3 is TGCGCCAGCAGCCAAGAATCCACAGGGCTTGGTTCACCCCTCCACTTT.

This rearrangement joins TRBV4-3 to TRBJ1-3; maybe TRBD1 (6 bases). The CDR3 runs to 17 residues. V was clipped by 1 base and J by 2 bases, with 15 bases between them. CDR1 LGHNA and CDR2 YSLEER come from the germline V gene. The CDR3 loop is CASSQGTAGQTGNTIYF. CDR3 coding DNA: TGCGCCAGCAGCCAAGGAACGGCAGGACAGACTGGAAACACCATATATTTT.

The chain is built from TRBV10-3 and TRBJ1-1, with 8 bases lining up with TRBD1. Germline CDR1 is ENHRY and CDR2 is SYGVKD. V was clipped by 0 bases and J by 4 bases; unmatched bases: 19. The CDR3 is made up of 20 amino acids. The CDR3 DNA reads TGTGCCATCAGTGAGTCTGGAATCGGGACAGGATTAAGAGTAGCCACTGAAGCTTTCTTT. Its translation: CAISESGIGTGLRVATEAFF.

This clone has only a few counts. The genes are TRBV4-2 and TRBJ1-3, with TRBD1 identical over 8 bases. The CDR3 is 17 amino acids. Germline values: CDR1 LGHNA, CDR2 YNFKEQ. Trimming took 4 bases from V and 0 from J; bases not matched to a gene: 8. In DNA form, the CDR3 reads TGTGCCAGCAGCCCCCACCTGCAGGGGGCCTCTGGAAACACCATATATTTT. Translating it yields CASSPHLQGASGNTIYF.

V and J are TRBV18 and TRBJ1-2; 12 bases are a match to TRBD1. V gave up 5 bases and J gave up 8 bases; unmatched junction bases: 12. The CDR3 is made up of 16 amino acids. Germline V gene lookup returns CDR1 KGHSH and CDR2 LQKENI. The CDR3 coding sequence is TGTGCCAGCTCAGCTCCCGGGACAGGGGGCTTCAGGGGCTACACCTTC. Translation: CASSAPGTGGFRGYTF.

The gene calls are TRBV7-2 and TRBJ2-1; D uncertain. The V end was cut by 1 base, the J end by 8 bases, with 18 bases between. CDR1 and CDR2 from the germline V gene are SGHTA and FQGNSA. This CDR3 is built from 16 residues. The CDR3 protein is CASSLDGPLRYDEQFF. In DNA form, the CDR3 reads TGTGCCAGCAGCTTAGATGGGCCCCTAAGGTACGATGAGCAGTTCTTC. Looking up the rest from reference TRBV7-2 and TRBJ2-1 gives the full variable domain: GAGVSQSPSNKVTEKGKDVELRCDPISGHTALYWYRQSLGQGLEFLIYFQGNSAPDKSGLPSDRFSAERTGGSVSTLTIQRTQQEDSAVYLCASSLDGPLRYDEQFFGPGTRLTVL.

The chain couples TRBV19 to TRBJ2-2; 8 bases map to TRBD2. This CDR3 region has 14 residues. Germline lookup yields CDR1 LNHDA and CDR2 SQIVND (reference sequence). With V trimmed by 6 bases and J by 3 bases, 3 bases remained unmatched. CDR3 region: CASRSSGDTGELFF. DNA for the CDR3: TGTGCCAGTAGGAGTAGCGGGGACACCGGGGAGCTGTTTTTT.

This clone has a single count. The chain carries TRBV28 and TRBJ2-7, with a tentative D call TRBD1 (5 bases). Trimming left V 2 bases short and J 4 bases short, with 12 bases between. CDR1 and CDR2 from the germline V gene are MDHEN and SYDVKM. The length of the CDR3 is 14 residues. The CDR3 DNA reads TGTGCCAGCAGTTTACCGGCAGGGAATTACGAGCAGTACTTC. Translating gives CASSLPAGNYEQYF.

This sequence joins TRBV28 and TRBJ2-1; D may be TRBD2 (6 bases). Looked up from germline, CDR1 is MDHEN and CDR2 is SYDVKM. Trimming shortened V by 5 bases and J by 8 bases, and 19 bases separated the two germline ends. CDR3 length equals 15 residues. For the CDR3, the DNA is TGTGCCAGCAGTCCCCACAGCGGAGGGGAGGATGAGCAGTTCTTC. Its protein product is CASSPHSGGEDEQFF.

The chain couples TRBV18 to TRBJ2-7; a possible D gene is TRBD2 (5 bases). Trimming took 4 bases from V and 0 from J, leaving 7 bases between them. This CDR3 contains 13 residues. CDR1 and CDR2 from the germline V gene are KGHSH and LQKENI. For the CDR3, the DNA is TGTGCCAGCTCACGTGGGAGCTCCTACGAGCAGTACTTC. This gives the protein CASSRGSSYEQYF.

This rearrangement joins TRBV6-1 to TRBJ2-3; 7 positions agree with TRBD1. CDR3 length: 14 residues. CDR1 is MNHNS and CDR2 is SASEGT in the germline V gene. Germline trimming cut 1 base from V and 6 bases from J; bases unmatched to any gene: 4. In DNA, the CDR3 is TGTGCCAGCAGTGAAGTGACAGGGTCGGATACGCAGTATTTT. Residues: CASSEVTGSDTQYF.

CDR3 region: CASSQTGDSYGYTF. DNA for the CDR3: TGTGCCAGCAGCCAAACAGGGGACAGTTATGGCTACACCTTC. The V and J genes are TRBV4-2 and TRBJ1-2, with 7 positions matching TRBD1. Germline values: CDR1 LGHNA, CDR2 YNFKEQ. The CDR3 extends over 14 amino acids. Unmatched junction bases numbered 5, after V lost 2 bases and J lost 5 bases.

This chain uses TRBV7-3 with TRBJ2-7; 10 bases fit TRBD1. Germline values: CDR1 SGHTA, CDR2 FQGTGA. The junction had 7 bases not matched to a gene; V was cut back by 4 bases and J by 4 bases. There are 15 residues in the CDR3. CDR3 coding DNA: TGTGCCAGCAGCTGGACAGGGGGAGTTGGGTACGAGCAGTACTTC. Its translation is CASSWTGGVGYEQYF.

CDR3 sequence reads: CASSLDPLPSGGQGSDTQYF. CDR3 DNA: TGCGCCAGCAGCTTGGATCCCCTGCCCAGCGGGGGGCAGGGGTCAGATACGCAGTATTTT. The gene calls are TRBV5-1 and TRBJ2-3; 9 bases line up with TRBD2. Germline V gene lookup returns CDR1 SGHRS and CDR2 YFSETQ. J was trimmed by 4 bases and V by 0 bases; bases with no gene match: 18. This CDR3 has 20 amino acids.

V gene TRBV10-1 combines with J gene TRBJ2-5, with 10 bases identical to TRBD2. The length of the CDR3 is 15 residues. V trimming: 3 bases; J trimming: 5 bases; junction bases outside the gene matches: 6. Germline V gene sequence: CDR1 WNHNN, CDR2 SYGVQD (reference sequence). DNA for the CDR3: TGCGCCAGCAGTGACTCGGGACTAGCGCGGGAGACCCAGTACTTC. Translated, it gives CASSDSGLARETQYF.

The chain has TRBV10-3 and TRBJ2-6; 10 positions match TRBD1. The CDR3 totals 17 residues. Germline V lookup: CDR1 ENHRY, CDR2 SYGVKD. Trimming at V came to 6 bases and at J to 0 bases, leaving 5 bases not matched to a gene. The CDR3 DNA reads TGTGCCATCAGAGGGACAGGGGACCTCTCTGGGGCCAACGTCCTGACTTTC. It is translated as CAIRGTGDLSGANVLTF.

The V and J genes are TRBV6-5 and TRBJ2-7; 14 bases agree with TRBD2. The CDR3 runs to 15 residues. V trimming: 6 bases; J trimming: 6 bases; junction bases outside the gene matches: 7. Looked up from germline, CDR1 is MNHEY and CDR2 is SVGAGI. The chain's CDR3 is CASRPGTSGRSEQYF. The CDR3 bases are TGTGCCAGCAGGCCTGGGACTAGCGGGAGATCCGAGCAGTACTTC.

The V and J genes are TRBV6-5 and TRBJ2-7; 7 bases align to TRBD2. V lost 5 bases, J lost 6 bases, and 7 bases stayed unmatched. From germline, CDR1 is MNHEY and CDR2 SVGAGI. This CDR3 has 13 amino acids. The CDR3 DNA is TGTGCCAGCAGTCGACCGGGGGGTGGCGAGCAGTACTTC. This encodes CASSRPGGGEQYF.